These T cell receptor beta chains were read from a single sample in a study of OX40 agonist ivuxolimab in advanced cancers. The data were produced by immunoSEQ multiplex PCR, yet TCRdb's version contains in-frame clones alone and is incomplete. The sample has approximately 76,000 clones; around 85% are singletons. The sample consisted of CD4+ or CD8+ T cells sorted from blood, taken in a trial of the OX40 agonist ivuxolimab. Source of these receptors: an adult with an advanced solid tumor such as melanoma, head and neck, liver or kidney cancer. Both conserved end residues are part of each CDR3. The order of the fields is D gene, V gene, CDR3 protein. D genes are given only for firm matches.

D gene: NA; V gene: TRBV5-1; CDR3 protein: CASSKEGSNTGELFF
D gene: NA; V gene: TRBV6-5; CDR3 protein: CASSELSWGTEAFF
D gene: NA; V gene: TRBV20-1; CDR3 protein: CSARNLETQYF
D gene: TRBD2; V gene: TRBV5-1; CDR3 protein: CASSSGTVNTGELFF
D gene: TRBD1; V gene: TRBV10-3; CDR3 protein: CAISEGASSRGNEKLFF
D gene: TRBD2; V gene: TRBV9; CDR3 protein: CASSVDLRGGLYNEQFF
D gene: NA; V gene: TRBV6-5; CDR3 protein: CASSYSETSAGYTF
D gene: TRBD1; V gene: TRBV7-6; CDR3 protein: CASSLVGQGNTGELFF
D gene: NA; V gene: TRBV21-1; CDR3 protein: CASSKDRDSPKSSYNEQFF
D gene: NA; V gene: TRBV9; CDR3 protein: CASSAEAGRSQETQYF
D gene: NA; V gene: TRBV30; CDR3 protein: CAWSGTLVGTEAFF
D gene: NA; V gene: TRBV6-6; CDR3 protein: CASTLQGVTDTQYF
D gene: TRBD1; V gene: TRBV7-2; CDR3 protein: CASSLLMGTGSIYEQYF
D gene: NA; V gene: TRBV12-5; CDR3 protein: CASGVSDTQYF
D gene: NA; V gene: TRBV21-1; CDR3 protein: CASSKGCAGEETQYF
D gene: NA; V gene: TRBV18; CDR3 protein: CASSPSMNTEAFF
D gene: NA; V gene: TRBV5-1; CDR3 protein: CASSLPGRDTQYF
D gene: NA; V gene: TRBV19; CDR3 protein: CASSIVQGDEQFF
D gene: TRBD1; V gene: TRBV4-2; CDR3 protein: CASSPGQGMGEAFF
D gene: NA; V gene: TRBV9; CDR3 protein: CASRAPGREDYGYTF
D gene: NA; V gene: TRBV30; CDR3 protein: CAALVAGEKLFF
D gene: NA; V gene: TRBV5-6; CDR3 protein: CASSLRNQPQHF
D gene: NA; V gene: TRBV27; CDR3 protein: CASTTPTDTIYF
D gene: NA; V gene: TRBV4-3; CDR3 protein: CASSQVSGTGHEQYF
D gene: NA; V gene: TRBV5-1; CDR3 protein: CASTPGYNTEAFF
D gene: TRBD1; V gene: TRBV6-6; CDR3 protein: CASTKTGVEQYF
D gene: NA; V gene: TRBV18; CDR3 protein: CASSPTGGGNQPQHF
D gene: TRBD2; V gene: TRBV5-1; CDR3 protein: CASSLEAGGPPTGGEQFF
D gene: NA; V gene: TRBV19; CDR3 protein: CASSILDPPQHF
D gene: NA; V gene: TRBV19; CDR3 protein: CASSIVGKRGYTF
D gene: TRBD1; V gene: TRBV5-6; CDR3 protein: CASSLTGRVSEQYF
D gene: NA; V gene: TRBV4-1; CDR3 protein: CASSQERGLASGANVLTF
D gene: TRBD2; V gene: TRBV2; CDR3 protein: CASSPLRSGREETQYF
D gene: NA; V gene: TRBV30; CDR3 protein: CAWSVGGGDQPQHF
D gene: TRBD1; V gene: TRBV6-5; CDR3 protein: CASSGTANTEAFF
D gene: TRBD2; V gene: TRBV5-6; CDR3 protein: CASSFSGGGHNEQFF
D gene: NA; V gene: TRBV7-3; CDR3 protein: CASRLESNEQFF
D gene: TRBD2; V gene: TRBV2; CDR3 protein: CASSEGLAVNSGANVLTF
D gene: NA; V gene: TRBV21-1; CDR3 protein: CASNLTPGSLSTDTQYF
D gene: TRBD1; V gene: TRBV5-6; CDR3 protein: CASSPGEGAGYGYTF
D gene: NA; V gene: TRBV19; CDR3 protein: CASGVDLGAGELFF
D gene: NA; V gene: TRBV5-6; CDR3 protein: CASSFDSPSGNTIYF
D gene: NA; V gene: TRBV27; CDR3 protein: CASSSTWGATGANVLTF
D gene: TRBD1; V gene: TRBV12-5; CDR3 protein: CASGLAPTGGETQYF
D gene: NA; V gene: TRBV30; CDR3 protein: CAWRGLGAEQYF
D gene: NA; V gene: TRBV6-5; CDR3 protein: CASSLGGASGNTIYF
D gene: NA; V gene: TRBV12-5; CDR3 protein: CASGPPGRTGELFF
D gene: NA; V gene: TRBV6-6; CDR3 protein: CASSYSGEQYF
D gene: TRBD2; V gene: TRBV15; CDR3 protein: CATSRPFSGTGSDTQYF
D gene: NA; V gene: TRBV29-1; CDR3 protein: CSVDAAQGITNYGYTF
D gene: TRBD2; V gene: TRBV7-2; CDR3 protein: CASSQPGLIQETQYF
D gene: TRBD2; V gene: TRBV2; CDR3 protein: CASGTSGQYNEQFF
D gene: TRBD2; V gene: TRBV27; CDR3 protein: CASSNRPGRGYSTDTQYF